The rows below give T cell receptor beta chains drawn from one sample of a study of blood T cell repertoires in COVID-19. This table comes from immunoSEQ multiplex PCR, and its TCRdb copy is limited to in-frame clones, with some not included. The data contain over 100,000 clones, around 89% of them singletons. Material for sequencing was peripheral blood. All receptors derive from a middle-aged man with acute or convalescent COVID-19. Both conserved end residues are part of each CDR3. A D gene is named only where the DNA matches it firmly. Clone size, where shown, is once, few, many, or a class for clones that have expanded.

TRBV6-4,20,TRBJ1-4,-,-,CASSEGQVAGPDVFSEKLFF,TGTGCCAGCAGTGAGGGTCAGGTTGCGGGGCCTGATGTGTTCTCTGAAAAACTGTTTTTT
TRBV12-5,13,TRBJ2-7,-,few,CASGQGSSYEQYF,TGTGCTAGTGGGCAGGGGAGCTCCTACGAGCAGTACTTC
TRBV3-1/TRBV3-2,15,TRBJ1-2,-,-,CASSHLTQGGYGYTF,TGTGCCAGCAGCCACCTCACACAGGGCGGGTATGGCTACACCTTC
TRBV10-1,16,TRBJ2-3,TRBD2,-,CASSDDRLAGVDTQYF,TGCGCCAGCAGTGACGATCGGCTAGCGGGAGTAGATACGCAGTATTTT
TRBV28,18,TRBJ1-2,-,-,CASSYHQQGIGPPVGYTF,TGTGCCAGCAGTTACCACCAACAGGGTATTGGACCCCCTGTCGGCTACACCTTC
TRBV5-6,18,TRBJ1-6,-,-,CASSLERGPEIYNSPLHF,TGTGCCAGCAGCTTGGAGCGGGGACCAGAAATTTATAATTCACCCCTCCACTTT
TRBV2,13,TRBJ1-1,-,-,CASSEYPRTEAFF,TGTGCCAGCAGTGAATACCCGCGCACTGAAGCTTTCTTT
TRBV7-9,15,TRBJ1-1,-,-,CASSYNLGGNTEAFF,TGTGCCAGCAGCTATAATTTAGGGGGAAACACTGAAGCTTTCTTT
TRBV29-1,13,TRBJ2-3,TRBD2,-,CSVRTSSTDTQYF,TGCAGCGTTCGGACTAGCAGCACAGATACGCAGTATTTT
TRBV5-1,15,TRBJ2-1,TRBD2,once,CASSLRLAGGNEQFF,TGCGCCAGCAGCTTGAGACTAGCGGGAGGCAATGAGCAGTTCTTC
TRBV6-2/TRBV6-3,15,TRBJ1-5,-,few,CASSYGGVGNQPQHF,TGTGCCAGCAGTTACGGGGGGGTGGGCAATCAGCCCCAGCATTTT
TRBV9,14,TRBJ2-2,-,-,CASSPHGSTGELFF,TGTGCCAGCAGCCCGCATGGTAGCACCGGGGAGCTGTTTTTT
TRBV5-5,12,TRBJ2-7,-,-,CASSPEGYEQYF,TGTGCCAGCAGCCCCGAGGGCTACGAGCAGTACTTC
TRBV28,12,TRBJ2-7,-,-,CASTTASYEQYF,TGTGCCAGCACTACAGCATCCTACGAGCAGTACTTC
TRBV4-2,17,TRBJ1-1,TRBD1,-,CASSQVRQGARNTEAFF,TGTGCCAGCAGCCAGGTAAGACAGGGGGCGAGGAACACTGAAGCTTTCTTT
TRBV28,15,TRBJ2-1,TRBD2,once,CASLGFASGNDEQFF,TGTGCCAGCCTAGGGTTTGCTAGCGGGAACGATGAGCAGTTCTTC
TRBV7-9,15,TRBJ1-6,TRBD1,-,CASSLPGQGNSPLHF,TGTGCCAGCAGCTTACCGGGACAGGGTAATTCACCCCTCCACTTT
TRBV28,13,TRBJ2-7,-,-,CASVGGGSYEQYF,TGTGCCAGTGTGGGAGGGGGCTCCTACGAGCAGTACTTC
TRBV2,16,TRBJ1-5,-,-,CASSLSGVYGNQPQHF,TGTGCCAGCTCGCTTTCGGGGGTGTACGGCAATCAGCCCCAGCATTTT
TRBV20-1,11,TRBJ1-1,-,-,CSAPVITEAFF,TGCAGTGCTCCCGTAATAACTGAAGCTTTCTTT
TRBV29-1,13,TRBJ1-1,-,-,CSGSEGTNTEAFF,TGCAGTGGAAGCGAGGGTACGAACACTGAAGCTTTCTTT
TRBV6-1,18,TRBJ1-3,-,-,CASSEANHRVSSGNTIYF,TGTGCCAGCAGTGAAGCGAATCACAGGGTTTCGTCTGGAAACACCATATATTTT
TRBV29-1,16,TRBJ2-1,TRBD2,-,CSVVPPGLAVLNEQFF,TGCAGCGTTGTCCCCCCAGGACTAGCGGTTCTCAATGAGCAGTTCTTC
TRBV9,16,TRBJ1-5,-,once,CASSPGPQLGPQPQHF,TGTGCCAGCAGCCCAGGGCCACAGCTGGGGCCTCAGCCCCAGCATTTT
TRBV6-5,15,TRBJ1-3,TRBD1,-,CASSYDRASGNTIYF,TGTGCCAGCAGTTACGACAGGGCTTCGGGAAACACCATATATTTT
TRBV19,18,TRBJ1-6,-,-,CASSSKWGPQELRSPLHF,TGTGCCAGTAGTTCGAAATGGGGGCCGCAGGAACTGAGGTCACCCCTCCACTTT
TRBV15,15,TRBJ1-1,-,-,CATSRDLGANTEAFF,TGTGCCACCAGCAGAGATCTGGGGGCGAACACTGAAGCTTTCTTT
TRBV28,16,TRBJ2-5,TRBD1,-,CASLLHRDRRGETQYF,TGTGCCTCCTTATTACACCGGGACAGGAGAGGAGAGACCCAGTACTTC
TRBV6-5,13,TRBJ2-1,TRBD1,-,CASSSPQGDEQFF,TGTGCCAGCAGTAGTCCACAGGGGGATGAGCAGTTCTTC
TRBV6-6,16,TRBJ1-3,-,-,CASSYLGTISGNTIYF,TGTGCCAGCAGTTACCTAGGGACAATCTCTGGAAACACCATATATTTT
TRBV1,12,TRBJ2-1,-,-,CTSSSLVRGGFF,TGCACCAGCAGCTCCCTAGTCCGGGGAGGGTTCTTC
TRBV4-1,14,TRBJ2-7,-,-,CASSQGGFYYEQYF,TGCGCCAGCAGCCAAGGAGGATTTTACTACGAGCAGTACTTC
TRBV2,13,TRBJ1-1,-,-,CASTLDRNTEAFF,TGTGCCAGCACATTGGACAGGAACACTGAAGCTTTCTTT
TRBV6-6,16,TRBJ2-3,-,-,CASSTRTEGSTDTQYF,TGTGCCAGCAGTACACGGACAGAGGGTAGCACAGATACGCAGTATTTT
TRBV9,16,TRBJ1-4,-,-,CASSASPARALEKLFF,TGTGCCAGCAGCGCGAGTCCGGCCAGGGCACTAGAAAAACTGTTTTTT
TRBV12-3/TRBV12-4,13,TRBJ1-1,-,-,CASSLTVITEAFF,TGTGCCAGCAGTTTAACGGTAATCACTGAAGCTTTCTTT
TRBV7-3,16,TRBJ1-2,-,-,CASSLGAGDLEDGYTF,TGTGCCAGCAGCTTAGGGGCAGGGGATCTTGAGGATGGCTACACCTTC
TRBV12-3/TRBV12-4,13,TRBJ1-1,-,-,CASSLSMNTEAFF,TGTGCCAGCAGTTTATCAATGAACACTGAAGCTTTCTTT
TRBV11-2,14,TRBJ1-4,-,-,CASRTRAGYGKLFF,TGTGCCAGCAGGACGAGAGCAGGGTATGGAAAACTGTTTTTT
TRBV5-1,15,TRBJ1-5,-,few,CASSLNNPAEQPQHF,TGCGCCAGCAGTTTGAACAATCCGGCGGAACAGCCCCAGCATTTT
TRBV28,14,TRBJ2-5,-,few,CASSKAGGAETQYF,TGTGCCAGCAGTAAGGCTGGAGGGGCGGAGACCCAGTACTTC
TRBV28,16,TRBJ1-2,TRBD1,-,CASSVSWTGEINGYTF,TGTGCCAGCAGCGTTTCTTGGACAGGGGAAATTAATGGCTACACCTTC
TRBV5-1,16,TRBJ1-1,-,-,CASSLVHGPQGPEAFF,TGCGCCAGCAGCTTGGTGCACGGCCCCCAGGGGCCTGAAGCTTTCTTT
TRBV5-4,11,TRBJ2-1,-,-,CASSLAREQFF,TGTGCCAGCAGCTTGGCGCGGGAGCAGTTCTTC
TRBV5-1,15,TRBJ1-2,-,-,CASSLIGQANYGYTF,TGCGCCAGCAGCTTGATAGGACAAGCTAACTATGGCTACACCTTC
TRBV5-6,18,TRBJ2-3,TRBD1,-,CASSFVPGGALAGHTQYF,TGTGCCAGCAGCTTTGTGCCAGGGGGCGCTTTGGCAGGGCATACGCAGTATTTT
TRBV10-3,15,TRBJ2-1,-,-,CAISISIAPYNEQFF,TGTGCCATCAGTATCTCTATAGCCCCCTACAATGAGCAGTTCTTC
TRBV7-8,14,TRBJ1-2,-,few,CASSPERGIYGYTF,TGTGCCAGCAGCCCCGAAAGAGGGATCTATGGCTACACCTTC
TRBV5-4,18,TRBJ1-4,-,-,CASFDQEGEGRTNEKLFF,TGTGCCAGCTTCGACCAGGAAGGGGAGGGAAGGACTAATGAAAAACTGTTTTTT
TRBV2,14,TRBJ1-5,TRBD1,-,CASRPTGAIWPQHF,TGTGCCAGCAGACCGACAGGGGCCATATGGCCCCAGCATTTT
TRBV28,16,TRBJ2-5,TRBD2,-,CASSPPTSGISETQYF,TGTGCCAGCAGTCCCCCCACTAGCGGGATAAGCGAGACCCAGTACTTC
TRBV11-3,17,TRBJ2-4,TRBD1,-,CASSLGGEGQGKNIQYF,TGTGCCAGCAGCTTGGGGGGTGAGGGACAGGGTAAAAACATTCAGTACTTC
TRBV18,13,TRBJ2-5,TRBD1,-,CASSKGAKETQYF,TGTGCCAGCTCAAAGGGGGCTAAGGAGACCCAGTACTTC
TRBV19,17,TRBJ2-1,-,-,CASSLLGVSLRGNEQFF,TGTGCCAGTAGTCTGTTAGGAGTCTCATTAAGGGGGAATGAGCAGTTCTTC